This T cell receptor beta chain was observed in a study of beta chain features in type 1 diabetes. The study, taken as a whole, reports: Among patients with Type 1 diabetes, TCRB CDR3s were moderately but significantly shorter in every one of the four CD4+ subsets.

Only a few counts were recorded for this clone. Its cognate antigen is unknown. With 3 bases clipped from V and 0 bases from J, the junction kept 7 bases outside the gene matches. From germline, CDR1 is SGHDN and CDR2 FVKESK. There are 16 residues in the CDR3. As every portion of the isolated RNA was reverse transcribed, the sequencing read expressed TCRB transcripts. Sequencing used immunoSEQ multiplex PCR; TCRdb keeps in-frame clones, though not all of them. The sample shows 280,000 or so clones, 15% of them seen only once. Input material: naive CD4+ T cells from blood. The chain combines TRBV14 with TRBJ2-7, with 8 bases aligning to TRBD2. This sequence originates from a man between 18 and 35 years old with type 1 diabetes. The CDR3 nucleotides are TGTGCCAGCAGCCATATACTAGCGGTTCACTCCTACGAGCAGTACTTC. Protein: CASSHILAVHSYEQYF.